The 22 T cell receptor beta chains below come from one sample, sequenced in a study of shared clonotypes between healthy human individuals. TCRdb keeps only in-frame clones here, not all; method: immunoSEQ multiplex PCR. Of about 730,000 clones in the sample, around 77% are singletons; the top ten hold approximately 1.8%. The sequenced sample was memory CD4+ T cells sorted from blood. The subset: CD45RA-negative fraction. The source of these receptors is a young woman in good health.

CDR3 DNA: TGTGCCAGCAGTCTGGACAGGGGGTGGGTCACTGAAGCTTTCTTT. Its protein is CASSLDRGWVTEAFF. The genes are TRBV28 and TRBJ1-1, with TRBD1 matching over 10 bases. This CDR3 spans 15 amino acids. V lost 5 bases, J lost 4 bases, and 7 bases stayed unmatched. Germline V CDR1 and CDR2: MDHEN, SYDVKM.

This clone came up a few times. This chain connects TRBV28 to TRBJ1-4; 7 bases agree with TRBD1. The CDR3 contains 13 residues. CDR1 and CDR2 (germline): MDHEN, SYDVKM. V lost 5 bases and J lost 3; bases outside the gene matches: 0. CDR3 sequence: CASSQGANEKLFF. In DNA form, the CDR3 reads TGTGCCAGCAGTCAGGGGGCTAATGAAAAACTGTTTTTT.

This clone appeared many times. The same CDR3 is also encoded by other DNA sequences in this sample. V gene TRBV4-1 combines with J gene TRBJ1-5; D not resolved. Germline lookup yields CDR1 MGHRA and CDR2 YSYEKL. This CDR3 spans 14 amino acids. V dropped 0 bases and J dropped 4 bases, with 7 bases sitting between them. The CDR3 loop is CASSQDEGNQPQHF. DNA of the CDR3: TGCGCCAGCAGCCAAGACGAGGGTAATCAGCCCCAGCATTTT.

The CDR3 nucleotides are TGTGCCAGCAGTGCACAGGGGGTAGGCGGGGAGCTGTTTTTT. This translates into CASSAQGVGGELFF. The chain joins TRBV2 to TRBJ2-2; 8 nucleotides match TRBD1. This CDR3 is 14 amino acids long. Germline-derived CDR1 and CDR2 are SNHLY and FYNNEI. V lost 4 bases to trimming and J lost 7 bases; unmatched junction nucleotides: 5.

This clone was recorded once. The genes are TRBV4-2 and TRBJ2-7; 8 bases match TRBD2. Looked up from germline, CDR1 is LGHNA and CDR2 is YNFKEQ. The junction had 9 bases not matched to a gene; V was cut back by 5 bases and J by 6 bases. The CDR3 length is 14 residues. For the CDR3, the DNA is TGTGCCAGCAGCAGTAGCGGGAACAGAGGCGAGCAGTACTTC. Residues: CASSSSGNRGEQYF.

The V gene is TRBV19, the J gene TRBJ2-7, with TRBD1 matching 8 bases. The germline V gene has CDR1 LNHDA and CDR2 SQIVND (reference sequence). The CDR3 is made up of 13 amino acids. V dropped 7 bases and J dropped 6; count of bases not matched to a gene: 8. The CDR3 reads CASMSQGGLEQYF. CDR3 DNA: TGTGCCAGTATGTCACAGGGGGGTCTCGAGCAGTACTTC.

The rearrangement joins TRBV5-1 to TRBJ2-5; D is possibly TRBD2 (6 bases). Looked up from germline, CDR1 is SGHRS and CDR2 is YFSETQ. V gave up 4 bases and J gave up 3 bases, with 19 bases separating them. The CDR3 loop spans 16 amino acids. The CDR3, as DNA: TGCGCCAGCAGCAGCCTTGGGTTGGCGGGAAAAGAGACCCAGTACTTC. Translated: CASSSLGLAGKETQYF.

Regarding this clone: Other DNA variants within this sample encode the same CDR3. The chain employs TRBV18 and TRBJ1-1; no firm D call. V lost 1 base and J 1 base, leaving 7 bases between the germline ends. Germline CDR1 and CDR2: KGHSH and LQKENI. This CDR3 comprises 14 residues. DNA of the CDR3: TGTGCCAGCTCACCACTGACGCGGAACACTGAAGCTTTCTTT. It encodes CASSPLTRNTEAFF.

In this sample, this clone turned up a few times. The chain couples TRBV6-1 to TRBJ2-7; D unclear. The V end lost 5 bases, the J end lost 3 bases, and 14 bases lay between the germline ends. CDR1 and CDR2 (germline): MNHNS, SASEGT. This CDR3 is built from 14 residues. CDR3 DNA sequence: TGTGCCAGCAGTTTACAGTCTACTCTCTACGAGCAGTACTTC. Translated: CASSLQSTLYEQYF.

This chain links TRBV4-1 with TRBJ2-2; D is possibly TRBD1 (5 bases). CDR1 and CDR2 (germline): MGHRA, YSYEKL. This CDR3 comprises 16 residues. The V end was cut by 0 bases, the J end by 6 bases, with 14 bases between. The CDR3 DNA follows: TGCGCCAGCAGCCAAGAACAGGTACCCTTCTCCGGGGAGCTGTTTTTT. Translating gives CASSQEQVPFSGELFF.

This rearrangement joins TRBV18 to TRBJ1-1; a possible D gene is TRBD1 (6 bases). This CDR3 contains 13 residues. Trimming left V 6 bases short and J 6 bases short, with 14 bases between. CDR1 and CDR2 from the germline V gene are KGHSH and LQKENI. CDR3 residues: CASSPDRWAEAFF. The CDR3 DNA reads as TGTGCCAGCTCCCCAGACAGGTGGGCTGAAGCTTTCTTT.

V usage is TRBV30 and J usage is TRBJ2-1, with D maybe TRBD2 (6 bases). Trimming left V 0 bases short and J 8 bases short, with 17 bases between. Germline CDR1 and CDR2: GTSNPN and SVGIG (reference sequence). The CDR3 is 15 residues long. The CDR3 DNA is TGTGCCTGGAGTGTACTAATCGGGAGTATGGATGAGCAGTTCTTC. It is translated as CAWSVLIGSMDEQFF. Full variable domain (remainder filled in from reference TRBV30 and TRBJ2-1): SQTIHQWPATLVQPVGSPLSLECTVEGTSNPNLYWYRQAAGRGLQLLFYSVGIGQISSEVPQNLSASRPQDRQFILSSKKLLLSDSGFYLCAWSVLIGSMDEQFFGPGTRLTVL.

The chain couples TRBV7-8 to TRBJ2-1; 8 bases are shared with TRBD2. The ends lost 2 bases at V and 7 bases at J; junction bases unmatched: 10. This CDR3 is built from 16 residues. Germline-derived CDR1 and CDR2 are SGHVS and FQNEAQ. The CDR3 spells CASSLLDGRAGNEQFF. The CDR3 DNA reads as TGTGCCAGCAGCTTACTCGACGGGAGGGCCGGGAATGAGCAGTTCTTC.

In this sample, this clone turned up a few times. The J gene is TRBJ1-1, the V gene TRBV7-8, with 8 bases matching TRBD1. The junction had 2 bases not matched to a gene; V was cut back by 3 bases and J by 5 bases. This CDR3 is 13 amino acids long. The germline V gene has CDR1 SGHVS and CDR2 FQNEAQ. This chain's CDR3 is CASSFTGGTEAFF. The CDR3 coding sequence is TGTGCCAGCAGCTTTACAGGGGGGACTGAAGCTTTCTTT.

The genes are TRBV2 and TRBJ1-1; D gene unclear. CDR1 SNHLY and CDR2 FYNNEI come from the germline V gene. The V gene lost 6 bases and the J gene lost 5 bases, with 10 bases spanning the gap. The CDR3 totals 12 residues. The CDR3 DNA reads as TGTGCCAGCAGGACGGAAGCTACTGAAGCTTTCTTT. Protein: CASRTEATEAFF.

The count of this clone is one. The rearrangement uses TRBV27 and TRBJ2-2, with D perhaps TRBD1 (5 bases). V gave up 6 bases and J gave up 6 bases, with 8 bases separating them. This CDR3 has 12 amino acids. Germline CDR1 is MNHEY and CDR2 is SMNVEV (reference sequence). In nucleotides, the CDR3 is TGTGCCAGCAGAGTAGGGGCCGGGGAGCTGTTTTTT. This codes for CASRVGAGELFF.

This clone appeared a few times. Other DNA sequences in this sample translate to the same CDR3. The rearrangement links TRBV7-2 to TRBJ2-3, with D uncertain. Trimming stripped 5 bases from V and 2 bases from J, with 8 bases between. This CDR3 is built from 13 residues. Per the germline V gene, CDR1 is SGHTA and CDR2 is FQGNSA. Here the CDR3 DNA reads TGTGCCAGCAGCCCGTACTACACAGATACGCAGTATTTT. This sequence encodes CASSPYYTDTQYF.

Of note for this clone: A much larger clone lies a single base off, so this may be a read error. The sample holds other DNA sequences that translate to the same CDR3. This sequence joins TRBV5-1 and TRBJ1-4; possibly TRBD1 for D (6 bases). Looked up from germline, CDR1 is SGHRS and CDR2 is YFSETQ. The ends were cut back, 0 bases at V and 6 bases at J, with 12 bases in the middle. The CDR3 extends over 15 amino acids. This chain's CDR3 is CASSLEGRGHEKLFF. In nucleotides, the CDR3 is TGCGCCAGCAGCTTGGAGGGCAGGGGACATGAAAAACTGTTTTTT.

This clone was seen a few times. V gene TRBV19 combines with J gene TRBJ1-1, with D tentatively TRBD1 (5 bases). V was clipped by 7 bases and J by 1 base, with 13 bases between them. The CDR3 spans 14 residues. The V gene's germline CDR1 is LNHDA and CDR2 SQIVND (reference sequence). The CDR3 loop is CASMRGAGNTEAFF. CDR3 DNA: TGTGCCAGTATGCGAGGGGCCGGGAACACTGAAGCTTTCTTT. Complete variable domain (other parts from reference TRBV19 and TRBJ1-1): DGGITQSPKYLFRKEGQNVTLSCEQNLNHDAMYWYRQDPGQGLRLIYYSQIVNDFQKGDIAEGYSVSREKKESFPLTVTSAQKNPTAFYLCASMRGAGNTEAFFGQGTRLTVV.

The chain carries TRBV28 and TRBJ1-3; 9 bases align to TRBD1. The germline CDR1 and CDR2 sequences are MDHEN and SYDVKM. V gave up 4 bases and J gave up 14 bases; unmatched junction bases: 9. The CDR3 has 13 amino acids. As DNA, the CDR3 is TGTGCCAGCAGTTACCCCCACGGACAGGGGTTATATTTT. It codes for CASSYPHGQGLYF.

The V call is TRBV7-6, the J call TRBJ2-1, with TRBD2 matching over 10 bases. V lost 5 bases and J lost 0; bases outside the gene matches: 13. The CDR3 extends over 19 amino acids. The germline CDR1 and CDR2 sequences are SGHVS and FNYEAQ. CDR3 nucleotides: TGTGCCAGCAGCAAGAGAGGGGGGGGACTAGCGCTCTCCTACAATGAGCAGTTCTTC. Translating it yields CASSKRGGGLALSYNEQFF.

The chain is built from TRBV2 and TRBJ1-5; D perhaps matches TRBD1 (6 bases). The germline V and J ends were trimmed by 7 bases and 5 bases, with 12 bases remaining between them. Germline CDR1 reads SNHLY; CDR2 reads FYNNEI. CDR3 length equals 13 residues. In DNA, the CDR3 is TGTGCCAGCAATACAGGGCTTTATCAGCCCCAGCATTTT. Protein sequence: CASNTGLYQPQHF.